This TCR beta chain was profiled in a study of T cells expressing NK-cell markers. Comment on this clonotype: Its antigen remains unknown.

cDNA encoding TCR beta was synthesized via 5'RACE template switching incorporating UMIs. No DNA is given; TCRdb re-called the 5' RACE reads and lists each CDR3 protein once. The sample spans roughly 180,000 distinct CDR3 sequences; the ten largest clones claim around 20%. The study, taken as a whole, reports: A range of about 1.0-8% of CD8+ T cells consisted of dominant NKG2C+ clonotypes in 5 to 7 donors. Specificity for HCMV among expanded NKG2C+ T cell clones was not established.

CDR3 length equals 15 residues. Per germline, CDR1 SGHRS and CDR2 YFSETQ. This clonotype was obtained from a man between 18 and 69 years old in good health. V is TRBV5-1 and J is TRBJ2-3; TCRdb outputs TRBD2, but without DNA this stays unchecked. The sample taken for sequencing was blood T cells: a sorted CD56 or NKG2C T cell subset, CD4+ or CD8+ T cells, or bulk PBMC T cells (not recorded which). CDR3 amino acids: CASSTGLDASDTQYF.